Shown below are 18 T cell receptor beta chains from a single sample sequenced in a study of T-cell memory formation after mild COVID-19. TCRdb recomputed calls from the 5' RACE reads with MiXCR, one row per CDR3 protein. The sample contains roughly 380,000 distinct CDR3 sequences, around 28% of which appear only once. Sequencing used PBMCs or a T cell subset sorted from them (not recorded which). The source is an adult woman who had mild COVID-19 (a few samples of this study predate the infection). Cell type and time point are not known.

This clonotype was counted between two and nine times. The CDR3: CASSLVGGGLTDTQYF. The DNA of the CDR3 is TGTGCCAGCAGCTTAGTAGGGGGGGGCCTAACAGATACGCAGTATTTT. V gene TRBV7-8 combines with J gene TRBJ2-3; D perhaps matches TRBD2 (7 bases). The V end was cut by 1 base, the J end by 3 bases, with 14 bases between. This CDR3 has 16 amino acids. CDR1 is SGHVS and CDR2 is FQNEAQ in the germline V gene.

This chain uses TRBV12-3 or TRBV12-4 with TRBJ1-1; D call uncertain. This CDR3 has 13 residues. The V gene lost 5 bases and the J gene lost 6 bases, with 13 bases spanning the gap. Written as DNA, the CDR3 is TGTGCCAGCAGTCCCCATGCTGGGGCTGAAGCTTTCTTT. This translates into CASSPHAGAEAFF.

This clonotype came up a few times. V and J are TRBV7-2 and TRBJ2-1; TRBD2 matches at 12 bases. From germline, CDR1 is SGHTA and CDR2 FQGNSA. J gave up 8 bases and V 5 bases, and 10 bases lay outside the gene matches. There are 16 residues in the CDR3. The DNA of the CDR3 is TGTGCCAGCAGCCCGTGGCTAGCGGGAGGGGGCGATGAGCAGTTCTTC. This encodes CASSPWLAGGGDEQFF.

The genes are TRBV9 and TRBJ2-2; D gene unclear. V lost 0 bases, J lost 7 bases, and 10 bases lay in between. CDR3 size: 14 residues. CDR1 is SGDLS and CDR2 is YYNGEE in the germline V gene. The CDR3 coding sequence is TGTGCCAGCAGCGTAGAGGACGACCTCGGGGAGCTGTTTTTT. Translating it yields CASSVEDDLGELFF.

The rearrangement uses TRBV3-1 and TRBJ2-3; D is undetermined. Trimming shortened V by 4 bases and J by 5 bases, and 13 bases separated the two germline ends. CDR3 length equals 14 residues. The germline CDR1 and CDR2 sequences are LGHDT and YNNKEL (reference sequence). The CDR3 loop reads CASSLGHRRDTQYF. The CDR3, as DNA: TGTGCCAGCAGCCTCGGCCACAGACGAGATACGCAGTATTTT.

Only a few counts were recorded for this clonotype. The CDR3 here is CASSRAAADLNYGYTF. The DNA of the CDR3 is TGTGCCAGCTCACGAGCGGCAGCAGACCTTAACTATGGCTACACCTTC. The chain employs TRBV18 and TRBJ1-2; D is undetermined. V lost 4 bases, J lost 1 base, and 16 bases lay in between. In germline, CDR1 is KGHSH, CDR2 LQKENI. The CDR3 length is 16 residues.

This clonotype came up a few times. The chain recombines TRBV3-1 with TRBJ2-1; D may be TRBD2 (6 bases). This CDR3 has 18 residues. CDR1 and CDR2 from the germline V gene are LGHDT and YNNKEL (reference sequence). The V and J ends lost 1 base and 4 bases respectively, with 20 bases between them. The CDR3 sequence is CASSQGFARWGDYNEQFF. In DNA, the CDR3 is TGTGCCAGCAGCCAAGGTTTCGCGCGATGGGGGGATTACAATGAGCAGTTCTTC.

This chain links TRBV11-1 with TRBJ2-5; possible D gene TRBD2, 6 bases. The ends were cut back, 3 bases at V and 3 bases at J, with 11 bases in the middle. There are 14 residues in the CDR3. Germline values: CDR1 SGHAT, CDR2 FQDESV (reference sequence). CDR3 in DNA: TGTGCCAGCAGCTTGGGACTTCGCGAAGAGACCCAGTACTTC. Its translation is CASSLGLREETQYF.

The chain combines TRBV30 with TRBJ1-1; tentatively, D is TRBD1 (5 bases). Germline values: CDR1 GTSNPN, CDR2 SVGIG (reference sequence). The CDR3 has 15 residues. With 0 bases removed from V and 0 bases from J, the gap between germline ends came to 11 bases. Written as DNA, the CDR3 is TGTGCCTGGAGTGTCCCGACAGACCTGAACACTGAAGCTTTCTTT. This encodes CAWSVPTDLNTEAFF.

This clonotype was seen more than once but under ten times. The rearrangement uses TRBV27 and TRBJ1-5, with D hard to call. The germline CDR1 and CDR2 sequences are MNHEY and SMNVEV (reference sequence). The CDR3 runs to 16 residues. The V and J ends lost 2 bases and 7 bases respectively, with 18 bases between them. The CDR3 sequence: CASSLRLGMDGQPQHF. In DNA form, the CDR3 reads TGTGCCAGCAGTTTAAGGCTGGGTATGGACGGGCAGCCCCAGCATTTT.

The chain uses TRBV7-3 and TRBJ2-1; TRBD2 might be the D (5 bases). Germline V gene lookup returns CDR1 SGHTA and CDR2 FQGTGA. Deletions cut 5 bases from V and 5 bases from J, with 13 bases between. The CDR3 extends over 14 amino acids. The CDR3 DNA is TGTGCCAGCAGCCCCAGTGGACTTAACAATGAGCAGTTCTTC. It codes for CASSPSGLNNEQFF.

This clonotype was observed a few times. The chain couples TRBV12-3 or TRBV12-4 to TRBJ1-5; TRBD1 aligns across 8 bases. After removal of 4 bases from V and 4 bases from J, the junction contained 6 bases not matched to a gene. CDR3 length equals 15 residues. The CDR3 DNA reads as TGTGCCAGCAGTTCGGGACAGGTTTCTAATCAGCCCCAGCATTTT. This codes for CASSSGQVSNQPQHF.

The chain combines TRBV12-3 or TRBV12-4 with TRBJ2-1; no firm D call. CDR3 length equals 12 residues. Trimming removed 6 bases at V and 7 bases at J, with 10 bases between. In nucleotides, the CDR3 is TGTGCCAGCAGGACGGCGGCGAATGAGCAGTTCTTC. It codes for CASRTAANEQFF.

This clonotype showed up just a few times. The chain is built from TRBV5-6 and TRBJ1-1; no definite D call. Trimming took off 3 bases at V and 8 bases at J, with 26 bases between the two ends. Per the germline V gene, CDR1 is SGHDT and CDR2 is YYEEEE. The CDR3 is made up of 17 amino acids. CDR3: CASSSEGKLLFGREAFF. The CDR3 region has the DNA TGTGCCAGCAGCTCTGAAGGCAAACTCCTATTCGGCAGGGAAGCTTTCTTT.

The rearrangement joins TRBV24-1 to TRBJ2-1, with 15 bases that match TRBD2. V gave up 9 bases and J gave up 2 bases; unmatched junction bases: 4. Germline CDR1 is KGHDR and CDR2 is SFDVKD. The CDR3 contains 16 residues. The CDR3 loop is CATSGLAGGPYNEQFF. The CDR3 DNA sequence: TGTGCCACCTCGGGACTAGCGGGGGGACCCTACAATGAGCAGTTCTTC.

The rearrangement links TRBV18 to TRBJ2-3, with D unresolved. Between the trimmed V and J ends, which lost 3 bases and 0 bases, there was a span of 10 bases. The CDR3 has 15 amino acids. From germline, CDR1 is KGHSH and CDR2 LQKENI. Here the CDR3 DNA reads TGTGCCAGCTCACCGCTTTACCAAAGCACAGATACGCAGTATTTT. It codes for CASSPLYQSTDTQYF.

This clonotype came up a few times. The DNA of the CDR3 is TGTGCCAGCAGCTTAGTTGTAGCGGGAGAGACCCAGTACTTC. It specifies CASSLVVAGETQYF. V and J are TRBV7-6 and TRBJ2-5; 7 nucleotides align to TRBD2. The V segment lost 1 base and the J segment 4 bases; nucleotides outside the gene matches: 3. This CDR3 has 14 amino acids. In germline, CDR1 is SGHVS, CDR2 FNYEAQ.

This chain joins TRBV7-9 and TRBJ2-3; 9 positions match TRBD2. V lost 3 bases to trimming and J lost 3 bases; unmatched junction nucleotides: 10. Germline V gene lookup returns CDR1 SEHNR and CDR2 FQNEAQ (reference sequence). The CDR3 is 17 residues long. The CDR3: CASSFGLAGLSTDTQYF. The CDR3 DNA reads TGTGCCAGCAGCTTCGGTCTAGCGGGGCTTTCGACAGATACGCAGTATTTT.